This is a list of T cell receptor beta chains from one sample in a study of OX40 agonist ivuxolimab in advanced cancers. Assay: immunoSEQ multiplex PCR; the TCRdb copy retains only in-frame clones and omits some. The sample gives about 53,000 clones, approximately 84% of which show up once; around an eighth is in the top ten. This specimen consisted of CD4+ or CD8+ T cells sorted from blood, obtained in a trial of the OX40 agonist ivuxolimab. These receptors all stem from an adult with an advanced solid tumor such as melanoma, head and neck, liver or kidney cancer. CDR3s include the opening cysteine and the closing phenylalanine or tryptophan. D genes are given only for firm matches. Clone size appears in some rows only: once, few, many, or a class for an expanded clone.

d_call: -; j_call: TRBJ1-5; clone_size: -; v_call: TRBV19; cdr3_aa: CASSDQWGAHQPQHF; cdr3_nt: TGTGCCAGTAGTGACCAGTGGGGGGCGCATCAGCCCCAGCATTTT
d_call: -; j_call: TRBJ1-3; clone_size: -; v_call: TRBV18; cdr3_aa: CASSPRGITGNTIYF; cdr3_nt: TGTGCCAGCTCACCGAGGGGAATAACTGGAAACACCATATATTTT
d_call: -; j_call: TRBJ2-7; clone_size: -; v_call: TRBV18; cdr3_aa: CASSPLIGRNTYEQYF; cdr3_nt: TGTGCCAGCTCACCACTAATAGGACGGAATACCTACGAGCAGTACTTC
d_call: -; j_call: TRBJ1-3; clone_size: -; v_call: TRBV18; cdr3_aa: CASSGTAAGNTIYF; cdr3_nt: TGTGCCAGCTCGGGAACAGCGGCTGGAAACACCATATATTTT
d_call: -; j_call: TRBJ1-2; clone_size: -; v_call: TRBV18; cdr3_aa: CASSPEGDYGYTF; cdr3_nt: TGTGCCAGCTCACCGGAGGGAGACTATGGCTACACCTTC
d_call: TRBD2; j_call: TRBJ2-3; clone_size: -; v_call: TRBV30; cdr3_aa: CAWRTGGGDTQYF; cdr3_nt: TGTGCCTGGAGGACGGGAGGGGGAGATACGCAGTATTTT
d_call: -; j_call: TRBJ1-2; clone_size: -; v_call: TRBV4-2; cdr3_aa: CASSHQGLRGYGYTF; cdr3_nt: TGTGCCAGCAGCCACCAGGGCCTCCGCGGCTATGGCTACACCTTC
d_call: -; j_call: TRBJ2-7; clone_size: -; v_call: TRBV14; cdr3_aa: CASSPQGRSYEQYF; cdr3_nt: TGTGCCAGCAGCCCCCAGGGGCGCAGCTACGAGCAGTACTTC
d_call: -; j_call: TRBJ2-3; clone_size: -; v_call: TRBV7-9; cdr3_aa: CASSLGTSGTDTQYF; cdr3_nt: TGTGCCAGCAGCTTAGGCACGTCTGGCACAGATACGCAGTATTTT
d_call: TRBD2; j_call: TRBJ2-3; clone_size: -; v_call: TRBV7-2; cdr3_aa: CASSSRVTSGRGDTQYF; cdr3_nt: TGTGCCAGCAGCTCCCGCGTCACTAGCGGGAGAGGAGATACGCAGTATTTT
d_call: -; j_call: TRBJ2-5; clone_size: few; v_call: TRBV2; cdr3_aa: CASSDDAGPQETQYF; cdr3_nt: TGTGCCAGCAGTGATGACGCTGGCCCCCAAGAGACCCAGTACTTC
d_call: TRBD2; j_call: TRBJ2-3; clone_size: -; v_call: TRBV18; cdr3_aa: CASSLLGLAGATDTQYF; cdr3_nt: TGTGCCAGCTCACTACTAGGACTAGCGGGAGCCACAGATACGCAGTATTTT
d_call: -; j_call: TRBJ2-7; clone_size: -; v_call: TRBV7-3; cdr3_aa: CASSFKELSYEQYF; cdr3_nt: TGTGCCAGCAGCTTTAAGGAGCTCTCCTACGAGCAGTACTTC
d_call: -; j_call: TRBJ2-3; clone_size: -; v_call: TRBV6-1; cdr3_aa: CASRPSGSGDTQYF; cdr3_nt: TGTGCCAGCAGACCCAGCGGCTCAGGAGATACGCAGTATTTT
d_call: -; j_call: TRBJ2-3; clone_size: -; v_call: TRBV18; cdr3_aa: CASSPRTVSVTDTQYF; cdr3_nt: TGTGCCAGCTCACCTCGGACTGTATCCGTTACAGATACGCAGTATTTT
d_call: -; j_call: TRBJ1-2; clone_size: -; v_call: TRBV7-8; cdr3_aa: CASSLATRTEPTGGYTF; cdr3_nt: TGTGCCAGCAGCTTAGCGACCAGGACGGAACCTACGGGCGGCTACACCTTC